This T cell receptor beta chain was profiled in a study of T cell responses to AZD1222 COVID-19 vaccine. Overall study results and limits: Elevations in Spike-specific TCR breadth and depth followed administration of two AZD1222 doses.

The data were produced by immunoSEQ multiplex PCR, yet TCRdb's version contains in-frame clones alone and is incomplete. The sample includes roughly 80,000 clones, about nine tenths of them seen just once. Turning to this clone: What it binds is not known.

CDR1 and CDR2 from the germline V gene are PRHDT and FYEKMQ (reference sequence). The CDR3 is 15 residues long. V trimming: 6 bases; J trimming: 5 bases; junction bases outside the gene matches: 6. The rearrangement uses TRBV13 and TRBJ1-5, with 11 nucleotides matching TRBD1. The input for sequencing was peripheral blood, taken 28 days after the second AZD1222 dose. The clonotype originates from an adult who received the AZD1222 COVID-19 vaccine. The CDR3 is CASSSRDRGDQPQHF. The CDR3, as DNA: TGTGCCAGCAGTAGCCGGGACAGGGGGGATCAGCCCCAGCATTTT.